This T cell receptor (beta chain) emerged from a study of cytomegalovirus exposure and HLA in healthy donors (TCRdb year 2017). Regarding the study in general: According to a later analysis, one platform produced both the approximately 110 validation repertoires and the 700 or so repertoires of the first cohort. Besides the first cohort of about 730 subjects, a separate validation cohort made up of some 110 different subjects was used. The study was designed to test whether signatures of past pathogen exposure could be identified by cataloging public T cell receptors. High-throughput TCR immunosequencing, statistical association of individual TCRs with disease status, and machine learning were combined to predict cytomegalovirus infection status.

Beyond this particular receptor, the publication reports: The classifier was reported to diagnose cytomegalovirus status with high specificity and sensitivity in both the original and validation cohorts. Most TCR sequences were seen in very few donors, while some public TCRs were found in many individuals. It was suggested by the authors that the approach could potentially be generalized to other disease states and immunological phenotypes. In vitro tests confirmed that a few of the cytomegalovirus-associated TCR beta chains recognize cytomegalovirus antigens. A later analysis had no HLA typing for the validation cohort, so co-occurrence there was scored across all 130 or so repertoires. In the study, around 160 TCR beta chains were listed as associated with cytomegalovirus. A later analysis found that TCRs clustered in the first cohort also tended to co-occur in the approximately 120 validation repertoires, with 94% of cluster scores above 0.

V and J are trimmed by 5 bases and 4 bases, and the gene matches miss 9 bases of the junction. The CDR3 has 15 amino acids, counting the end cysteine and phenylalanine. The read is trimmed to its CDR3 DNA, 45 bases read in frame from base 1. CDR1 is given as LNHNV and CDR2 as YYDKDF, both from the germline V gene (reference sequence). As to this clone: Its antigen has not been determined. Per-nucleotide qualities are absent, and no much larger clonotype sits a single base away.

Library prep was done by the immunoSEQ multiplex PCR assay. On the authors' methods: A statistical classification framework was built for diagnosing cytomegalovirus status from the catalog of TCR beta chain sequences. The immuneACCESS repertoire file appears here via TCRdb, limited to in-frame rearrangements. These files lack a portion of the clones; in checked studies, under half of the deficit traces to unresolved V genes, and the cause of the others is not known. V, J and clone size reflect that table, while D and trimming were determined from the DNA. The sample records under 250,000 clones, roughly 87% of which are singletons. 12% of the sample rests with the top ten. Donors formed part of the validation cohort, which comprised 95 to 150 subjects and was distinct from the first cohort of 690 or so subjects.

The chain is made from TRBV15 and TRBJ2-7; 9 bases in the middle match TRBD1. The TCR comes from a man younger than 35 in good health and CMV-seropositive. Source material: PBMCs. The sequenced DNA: TGTGCCACCAGCGGAACCGGGACAGGGACGTACGAGCAGTACTTC. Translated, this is CATSGTGTGTYEQYF.